This T cell receptor (beta chain) was retrieved from a study of radiotherapy plus CTLA-4 blockade in lung cancer. This clone was recorded only once. TCRdb keeps only in-frame clones here, not all; method: immunoSEQ multiplex PCR. Among around 40,000 clones listed, more than 60% were seen once. CDR1 is SNHLY and CDR2 is FYNNEI in the germline V gene. V trimming: 7 bases; J trimming: 2 bases; junction bases outside the gene matches: 8. This CDR3 contains 15 residues. V and J are TRBV2 and TRBJ2-1, with 7 bases identical to TRBD1. This specimen was peripheral blood, taken from a patient treated with radiotherapy plus ipilimumab. This TCR derives from a human donor with non-small cell lung cancer who had stable disease on radiotherapy plus ipilimumab. CDR3 bases: TGTGCCAGCAAAACCGGGACAGAACCCTACAATGAGCAGTTCTTC. It yields the protein CASKTGTEPYNEQFF.